A single sample gave rise to the 10 T cell receptor beta chains below, sequenced in a study of blood T cell repertoires in COVID-19. The data were produced by immunoSEQ multiplex PCR, yet TCRdb's version contains in-frame clones alone and is incomplete. The repertoire includes roughly 200,000 clones, about 82% of them detected once, and under 9.5% sits in the top ten. The sequenced sample consisted of PBMCs or T cells enriched from blood (not recorded which). Source of these receptors: a woman aged 30 to 39 who had recovered from COVID-19.

The rearrangement uses TRBV11-1 and TRBJ2-7; 9 positions agree with TRBD2. V dropped 2 bases and J dropped 6; count of bases not matched to a gene: 8. Looked up from germline, CDR1 is SGHAT and CDR2 is FQDESV (reference sequence). The CDR3 consists of 15 residues. The chain's CDR3 is CASSLFSLAGGEQYF. The CDR3 DNA follows: TGTGCCAGCAGCTTATTCTCACTAGCGGGCGGCGAGCAGTACTTC.

The chain has TRBV28 and TRBJ2-2, with 9 nucleotides matching TRBD2. V trimming: 2 bases; J trimming: 1 base; junction bases outside the gene matches: 11. The V gene's germline CDR1 is MDHEN and CDR2 SYDVKM. This CDR3 has 19 amino acids. CDR3 nucleotide sequence: TGTGCCAGCAGTTTAATTGTTGCGGGAGGGCCCGGGAACACCGGGGAGCTGTTTTTT. Translated, it gives CASSLIVAGGPGNTGELFF.

The rearrangement uses TRBV7-8 and TRBJ2-4, with TRBD1 as a possible D gene (6 bases). This CDR3 is built from 16 residues. The germline V gene encodes CDR1 SGHVS and CDR2 FQNEAQ. Trimming removed 0 bases from V and 6 bases from J, with 15 bases in between. The CDR3 spells CASSLAYRVVGNIQYF. DNA of the CDR3: TGTGCCAGCAGCTTAGCCTACAGGGTAGTGGGAAACATTCAGTACTTC.

V usage is TRBV3-1 (or the pseudogene TRBV3-2) and J usage is TRBJ1-5, with D perhaps matching TRBD1 (5 bases). This CDR3 has 14 residues. V was cut by 3 bases and J by 5 bases, with 11 bases left in between. Looked up from germline, CDR1 is LGHDT and CDR2 is YNNKEL (reference sequence). The CDR3 DNA is TGTGCCAGCAGCCAGTTGCAGGGCCATCAGCCCCAGCATTTT. It encodes CASSQLQGHQPQHF.

This chain uses TRBV30 with TRBJ2-7, with D maybe TRBD1 (6 bases). The germline CDR1 and CDR2 sequences are GTSNPN and SVGIG (reference sequence). The CDR3 is made up of 12 amino acids. CDR3 in amino acids: CAGDRSSYEQYF. For the CDR3, the DNA is TGTGCAGGCGACAGGAGCTCCTACGAGCAGTACTTC.

The V gene is TRBV6-5, the J gene TRBJ2-1; TRBD2 agrees at 7 bases. CDR1 and CDR2 (germline): MNHEY, SVGAGI. V shed 0 bases and J 2 bases; nucleotides not matched to a gene: 4. This CDR3 has 16 residues. The CDR3 is CASSYSGREAYNEQFF. The CDR3 bases are TGTGCCAGCAGTTACTCGGGACGGGAGGCCTACAATGAGCAGTTCTTC.

J is TRBJ1-2 and V is TRBV5-4; 7 positions agree with TRBD1. CDR3 size: 13 residues. Germline V CDR1 and CDR2: SGHNT, YYREEE (reference sequence). J gave up 4 bases and V 3 bases, and 3 bases lay outside the gene matches. The CDR3 spells CASSWGTAYGYTF. The CDR3 coding sequence is TGTGCCAGCAGCTGGGGGACAGCCTATGGCTACACCTTC.

This sequence joins TRBV19 and TRBJ2-2; TRBD2 matches 15 bases. Germline CDR1 and CDR2: LNHDA and SQIVND (reference sequence). J was trimmed by 4 bases and V by 4 bases; bases with no gene match: 4. CDR3 length equals 17 residues. The CDR3 nucleotides read TGTGCCAGTAGTAGGACTAGCGGGAGGGCGATCACCGGGGAGCTGTTTTTT. Translated, it gives CASSRTSGRAITGELFF. The entire variable domain, with the rest obtained from reference TRBV19 and TRBJ2-2, is as follows: DGGITQSPKYLFRKEGQNVTLSCEQNLNHDAMYWYRQDPGQGLRLIYYSQIVNDFQKGDIAEGYSVSREKKESFPLTVTSAQKNPTAFYLCASSRTSGRAITGELFFGEGSRLTVL.

The chain recombines TRBV27 with TRBJ2-2, with a weak D call TRBD1 (5 bases). Trimming pared 5 bases from V and 4 bases from J, leaving 11 bases between. The CDR3 is made up of 14 amino acids. Looked up from germline, CDR1 is MNHEY and CDR2 is SMNVEV (reference sequence). Here the CDR3 reads CASSPEDTTGELFF. The CDR3 region has the DNA TGTGCCAGCAGTCCTGAGGACACCACCGGGGAGCTGTTTTTT.

CDR3: CASSYSRGNEQFF. CDR3 in DNA: TGTGCCAGCAGTTACTCTAGGGGCAATGAGCAGTTCTTC. The chain joins TRBV6-5 to TRBJ2-1; TRBD1 might be the D (5 bases). The CDR3 length is 13 residues. Germline loops: CDR1 MNHEY, CDR2 SVGAGI. The ends were cut back, 0 bases at V and 6 bases at J, with 6 bases in the middle.